These T cell receptor beta chains were read from a single sample in a study of post-analysis software for immune sequencing data. TCRdb processed the PCR reads anew with MiXCR; each CDR3 protein has one entry. The sample yields about 540,000 distinct CDR3 sequences, 34% seen once. The sequenced sample consisted of blood. The receptor set was obtained from a girl under 18 with multiple sclerosis. CDR3s include the opening cysteine and the closing phenylalanine or tryptophan. A D gene is named only where the DNA matches it firmly. Size is stated for part of the rows, as once, few or many counts, or as a class when the clone is expanded.

clone_size: -; d_call: -; j_call: TRBJ1-3; v_call: TRBV12-3/TRBV12-4; cdr3_length: 12; cdr3_aa: CASLQDGNTIYF; cdr3_nt: TGTGCCAGCCTTCAGGATGGAAACACCATATATTTT
clone_size: -; d_call: -; j_call: TRBJ1-5; v_call: TRBV20-1; cdr3_length: 15; cdr3_aa: CSARPGGIINQPQHF; cdr3_nt: TGCAGTGCTAGACCAGGAGGTATCATCAATCAGCCCCAGCATTTT
clone_size: -; d_call: -; j_call: TRBJ2-2; v_call: TRBV7-2; cdr3_length: 15; cdr3_aa: CASRPNRVRGGELFF; cdr3_nt: TGTGCCAGCAGGCCGAACAGGGTCCGAGGCGGGGAGCTGTTTTTT
clone_size: few; d_call: -; j_call: TRBJ2-2; v_call: TRBV18; cdr3_length: 12; cdr3_aa: CASSSLSGELFF; cdr3_nt: TGTGCCAGCTCATCGCTTTCCGGGGAGCTGTTTTTT
clone_size: few; d_call: -; j_call: TRBJ2-7; v_call: TRBV5-1; cdr3_length: 14; cdr3_aa: CASSLGLPLDEQYF; cdr3_nt: TGCGCCAGCAGCTTAGGACTTCCCCTCGACGAGCAGTACTTC
clone_size: -; d_call: -; j_call: TRBJ2-2; v_call: TRBV5-1; cdr3_length: 15; cdr3_aa: CASSSAGANTGELFF; cdr3_nt: TGCGCCAGCAGTTCCGCCGGTGCGAACACCGGGGAGCTGTTTTTT
clone_size: -; d_call: -; j_call: TRBJ1-4; v_call: TRBV18; cdr3_length: 16; cdr3_aa: CASSPGVPATNEKLFF; cdr3_nt: TGTGCCAGCTCACCAGGGGTTCCCGCAACTAATGAAAAACTGTTTTTT
clone_size: -; d_call: -; j_call: TRBJ1-4; v_call: TRBV4-1; cdr3_length: 15; cdr3_aa: CASSPLPGADEKLFF; cdr3_nt: TGCGCCAGCAGCCCCCTCCCAGGGGCAGACGAAAAACTGTTTTTT
clone_size: -; d_call: -; j_call: TRBJ2-3; v_call: TRBV6-2/TRBV6-3; cdr3_length: 15; cdr3_aa: CASSYLGRSTDTQYF; cdr3_nt: TGTGCCAGCAGTTACTTGGGACGGAGCACAGATACGCAGTATTTT
clone_size: -; d_call: TRBD2; j_call: TRBJ2-5; v_call: TRBV3-1; cdr3_length: 16; cdr3_aa: CASSQEVGLAQETQYF; cdr3_nt: TGTGCCAGCAGCCAAGAAGTAGGACTAGCCCAAGAGACCCAGTACTTC
clone_size: few; d_call: -; j_call: TRBJ2-7; v_call: TRBV6-1; cdr3_length: 14; cdr3_aa: CASSEVDRFYEQYF; cdr3_nt: TGTGCCAGCAGTGAAGTGGACAGATTCTACGAGCAGTACTTC
clone_size: few; d_call: -; j_call: TRBJ2-1; v_call: TRBV12-5; cdr3_length: 16; cdr3_aa: CASALAPDRTYNEQFF; cdr3_nt: TGTGCTAGTGCCCTTGCCCCAGACAGGACCTACAATGAGCAGTTCTTC
clone_size: -; d_call: -; j_call: TRBJ1-1; v_call: TRBV7-9; cdr3_length: 12; cdr3_aa: CASSLGGERAFF; cdr3_nt: TGTGCCAGCAGCTTAGGGGGGGAAAGAGCTTTCTTT
clone_size: -; d_call: TRBD1; j_call: TRBJ1-5; v_call: TRBV7-2; cdr3_length: 15; cdr3_aa: CASSFGGTGGQPQHF; cdr3_nt: TGTGCCAGCAGCTTCGGGGGGACAGGGGGACAGCCCCAGCATTTT
clone_size: many; d_call: -; j_call: TRBJ2-1; v_call: TRBV7-2; cdr3_length: 15; cdr3_aa: CASSLRGGAGNEQFF; cdr3_nt: TGTGCCAGCAGCTTAAGAGGGGGCGCGGGGAATGAGCAGTTCTTC
clone_size: few; d_call: TRBD1; j_call: TRBJ2-1; v_call: TRBV3-1; cdr3_length: 16; cdr3_aa: CASSQPTGGFGNEQFF; cdr3_nt: TGTGCCAGCAGCCAACCGACAGGGGGTTTCGGGAATGAGCAGTTCTTC
clone_size: many; d_call: -; j_call: TRBJ2-5; v_call: TRBV6-5; cdr3_length: 12; cdr3_aa: CASSRGQETQYF; cdr3_nt: TGTGCCAGCAGTAGGGGGCAAGAGACCCAGTACTTC